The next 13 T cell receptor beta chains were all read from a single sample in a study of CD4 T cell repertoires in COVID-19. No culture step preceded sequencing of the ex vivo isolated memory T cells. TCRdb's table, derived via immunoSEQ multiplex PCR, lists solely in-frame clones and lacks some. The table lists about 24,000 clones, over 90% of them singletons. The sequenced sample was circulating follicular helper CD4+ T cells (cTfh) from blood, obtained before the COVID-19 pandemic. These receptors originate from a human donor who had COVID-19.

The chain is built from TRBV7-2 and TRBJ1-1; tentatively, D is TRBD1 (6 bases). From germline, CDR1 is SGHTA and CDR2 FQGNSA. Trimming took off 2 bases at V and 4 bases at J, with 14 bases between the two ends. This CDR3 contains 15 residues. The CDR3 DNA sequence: TGTGCCAGCAGCTTAATAGGGGGTTTAGGCACTGAAGCTTTCTTT. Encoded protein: CASSLIGGLGTEAFF.

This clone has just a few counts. CDR3 bases: TGCGCCAGCACCCCCGGGACTACTAGGACCGGGGAGCTGTTTTTT. Translation: CASTPGTTRTGELFF. V is TRBV5-1 and J is TRBJ2-2, with 7 bases fitting TRBD2. The V and J ends lost 6 bases and 5 bases, in that order; junction bases with no gene match: 10. Germline V gene sequence: CDR1 SGHRS, CDR2 YFSETQ. This CDR3 contains 15 residues.

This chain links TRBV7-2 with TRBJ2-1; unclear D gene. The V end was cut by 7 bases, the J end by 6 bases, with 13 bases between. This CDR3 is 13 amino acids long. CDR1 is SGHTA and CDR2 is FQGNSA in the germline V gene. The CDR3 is CASKSVGFNEQFF. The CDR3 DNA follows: TGTGCCAGCAAAAGCGTCGGGTTCAATGAGCAGTTCTTC.

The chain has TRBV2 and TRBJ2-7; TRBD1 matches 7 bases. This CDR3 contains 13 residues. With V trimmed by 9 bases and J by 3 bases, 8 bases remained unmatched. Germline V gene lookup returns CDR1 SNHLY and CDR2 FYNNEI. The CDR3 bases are TGTGCCAGTACCTGGGACAGCAGCTACGAGCAGTACTTC. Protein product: CASTWDSSYEQYF.

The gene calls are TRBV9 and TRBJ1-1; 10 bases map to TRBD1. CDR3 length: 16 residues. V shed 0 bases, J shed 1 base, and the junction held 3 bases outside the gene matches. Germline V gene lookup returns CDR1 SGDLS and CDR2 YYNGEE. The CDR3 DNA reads TGTGCCAGCAGCGTAGTGGGACAGGGGCAGAACACTGAAGCTTTCTTT. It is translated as CASSVVGQGQNTEAFF.

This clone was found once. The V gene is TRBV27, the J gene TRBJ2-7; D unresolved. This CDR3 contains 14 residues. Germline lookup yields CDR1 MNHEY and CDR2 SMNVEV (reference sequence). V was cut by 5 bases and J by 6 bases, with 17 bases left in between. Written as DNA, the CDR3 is TGTGCCAGCAGTCTTCTAGTATCTCTTTCCGAGCAGTACTTC. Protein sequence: CASSLLVSLSEQYF.

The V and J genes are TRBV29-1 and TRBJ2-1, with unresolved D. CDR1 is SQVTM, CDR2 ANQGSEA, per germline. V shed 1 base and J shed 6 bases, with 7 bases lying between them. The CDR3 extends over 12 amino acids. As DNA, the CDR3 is TGCAGCGTTGAAGGACTCGGCAATGAGCAGTTCTTC. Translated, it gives CSVEGLGNEQFF.

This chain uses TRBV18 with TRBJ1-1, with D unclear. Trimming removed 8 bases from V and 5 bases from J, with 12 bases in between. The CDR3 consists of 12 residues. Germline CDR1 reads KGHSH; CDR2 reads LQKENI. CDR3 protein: CASTRRETEAFF. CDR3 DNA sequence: TGTGCCAGCACGCGGAGGGAAACTGAAGCTTTCTTT. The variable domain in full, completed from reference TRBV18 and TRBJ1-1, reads NAGVMQNPRHLVRRRGQEARLRCSPMKGHSHVYWYRQLPEEGLKFMVYLQKENIIDESGMPKERFSAEFPKEGPSILRIQQVVRGDSAAYFCASTRRETEAFFGQGTRLTVV.

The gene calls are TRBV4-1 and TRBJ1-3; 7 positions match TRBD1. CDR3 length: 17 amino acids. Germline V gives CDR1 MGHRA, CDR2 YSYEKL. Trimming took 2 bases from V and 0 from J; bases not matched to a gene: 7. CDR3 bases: TGCGCCAGCAGCCAAAGGACAGGTTCCTCCTCTGGAAACACCATATATTTT. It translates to CASSQRTGSSSGNTIYF.

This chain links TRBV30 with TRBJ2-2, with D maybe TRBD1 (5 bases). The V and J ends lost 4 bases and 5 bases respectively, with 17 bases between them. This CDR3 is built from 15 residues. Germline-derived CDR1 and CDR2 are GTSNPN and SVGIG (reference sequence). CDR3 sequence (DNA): TGTGCCTGGACCACTGGGGCAGGGTTGACCGGGGAGCTGTTTTTT. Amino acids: CAWTTGAGLTGELFF.

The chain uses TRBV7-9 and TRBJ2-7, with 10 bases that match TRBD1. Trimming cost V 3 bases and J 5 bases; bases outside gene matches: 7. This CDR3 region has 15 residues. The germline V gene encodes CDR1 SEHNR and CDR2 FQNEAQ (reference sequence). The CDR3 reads CASSFGQGVSNEQYF. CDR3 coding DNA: TGTGCCAGCAGCTTTGGACAGGGGGTATCTAACGAGCAGTACTTC.

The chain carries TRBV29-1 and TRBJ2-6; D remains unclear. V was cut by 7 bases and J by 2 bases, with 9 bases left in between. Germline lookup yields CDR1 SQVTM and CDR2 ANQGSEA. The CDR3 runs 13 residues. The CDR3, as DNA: TGCAGCGCAGGAAACACTGGGGCCAACGTCCTGACTTTC. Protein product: CSAGNTGANVLTF.

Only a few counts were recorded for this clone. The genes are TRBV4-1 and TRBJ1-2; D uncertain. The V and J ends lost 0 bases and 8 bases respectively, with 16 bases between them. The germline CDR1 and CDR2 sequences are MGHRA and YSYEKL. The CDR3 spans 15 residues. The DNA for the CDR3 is TGCGCCAGCAGCCAAGATGTTGAGCTTTCAGGAGGCTACACCTTC. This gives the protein CASSQDVELSGGYTF.